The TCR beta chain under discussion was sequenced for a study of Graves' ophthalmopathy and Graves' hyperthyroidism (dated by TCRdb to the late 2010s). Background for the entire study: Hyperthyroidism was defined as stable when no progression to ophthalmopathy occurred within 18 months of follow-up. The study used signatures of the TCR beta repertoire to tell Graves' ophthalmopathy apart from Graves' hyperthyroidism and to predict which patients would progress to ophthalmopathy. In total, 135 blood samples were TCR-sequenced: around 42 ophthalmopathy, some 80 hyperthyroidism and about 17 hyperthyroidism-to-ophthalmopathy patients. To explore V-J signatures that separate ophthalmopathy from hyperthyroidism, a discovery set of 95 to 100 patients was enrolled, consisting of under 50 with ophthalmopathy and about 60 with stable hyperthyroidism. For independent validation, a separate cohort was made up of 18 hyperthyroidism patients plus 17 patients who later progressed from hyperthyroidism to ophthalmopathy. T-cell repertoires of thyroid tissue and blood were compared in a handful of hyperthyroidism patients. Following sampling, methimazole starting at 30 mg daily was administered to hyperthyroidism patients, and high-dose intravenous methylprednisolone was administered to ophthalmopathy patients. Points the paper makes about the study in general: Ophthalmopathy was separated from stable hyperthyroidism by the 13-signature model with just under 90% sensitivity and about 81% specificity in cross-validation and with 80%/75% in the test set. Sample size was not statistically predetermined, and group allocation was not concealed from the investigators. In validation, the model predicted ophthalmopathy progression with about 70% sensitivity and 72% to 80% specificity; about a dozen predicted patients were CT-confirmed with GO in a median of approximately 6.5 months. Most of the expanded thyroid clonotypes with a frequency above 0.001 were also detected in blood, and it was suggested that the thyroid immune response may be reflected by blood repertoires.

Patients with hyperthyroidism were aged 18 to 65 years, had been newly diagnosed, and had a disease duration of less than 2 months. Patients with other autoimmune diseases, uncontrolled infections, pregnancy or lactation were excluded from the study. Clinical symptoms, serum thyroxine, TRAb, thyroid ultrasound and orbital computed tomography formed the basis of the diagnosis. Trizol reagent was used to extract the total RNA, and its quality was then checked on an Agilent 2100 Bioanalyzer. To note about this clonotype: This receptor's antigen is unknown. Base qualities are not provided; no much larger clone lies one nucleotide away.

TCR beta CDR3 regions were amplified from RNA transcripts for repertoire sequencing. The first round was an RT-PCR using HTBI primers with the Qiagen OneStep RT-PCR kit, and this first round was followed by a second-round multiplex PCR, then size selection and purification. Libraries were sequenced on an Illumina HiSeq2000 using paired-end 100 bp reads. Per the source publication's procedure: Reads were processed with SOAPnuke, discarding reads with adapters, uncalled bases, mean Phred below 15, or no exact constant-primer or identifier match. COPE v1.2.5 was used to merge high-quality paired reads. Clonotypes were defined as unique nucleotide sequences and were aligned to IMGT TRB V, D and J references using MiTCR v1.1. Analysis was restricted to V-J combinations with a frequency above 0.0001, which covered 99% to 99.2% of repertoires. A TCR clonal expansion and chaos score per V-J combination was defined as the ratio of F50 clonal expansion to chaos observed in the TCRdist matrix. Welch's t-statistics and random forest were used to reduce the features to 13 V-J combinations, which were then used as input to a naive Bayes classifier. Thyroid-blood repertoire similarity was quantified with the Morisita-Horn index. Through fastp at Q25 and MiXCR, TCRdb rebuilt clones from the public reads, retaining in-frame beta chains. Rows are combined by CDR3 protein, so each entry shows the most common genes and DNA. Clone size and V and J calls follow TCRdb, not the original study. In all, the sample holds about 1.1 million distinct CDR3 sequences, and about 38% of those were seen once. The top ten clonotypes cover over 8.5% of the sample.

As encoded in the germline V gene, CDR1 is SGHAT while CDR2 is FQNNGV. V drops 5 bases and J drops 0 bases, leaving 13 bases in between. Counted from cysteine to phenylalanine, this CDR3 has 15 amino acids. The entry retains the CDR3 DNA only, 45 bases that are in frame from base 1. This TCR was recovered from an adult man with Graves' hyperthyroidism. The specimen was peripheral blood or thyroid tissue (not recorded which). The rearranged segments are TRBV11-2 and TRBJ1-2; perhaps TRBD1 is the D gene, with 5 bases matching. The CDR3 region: CASSVGDGANYGYTF. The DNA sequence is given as TGTGCCAGCAGCGTTGGGGACGGAGCTAACTATGGCTACACCTTC.